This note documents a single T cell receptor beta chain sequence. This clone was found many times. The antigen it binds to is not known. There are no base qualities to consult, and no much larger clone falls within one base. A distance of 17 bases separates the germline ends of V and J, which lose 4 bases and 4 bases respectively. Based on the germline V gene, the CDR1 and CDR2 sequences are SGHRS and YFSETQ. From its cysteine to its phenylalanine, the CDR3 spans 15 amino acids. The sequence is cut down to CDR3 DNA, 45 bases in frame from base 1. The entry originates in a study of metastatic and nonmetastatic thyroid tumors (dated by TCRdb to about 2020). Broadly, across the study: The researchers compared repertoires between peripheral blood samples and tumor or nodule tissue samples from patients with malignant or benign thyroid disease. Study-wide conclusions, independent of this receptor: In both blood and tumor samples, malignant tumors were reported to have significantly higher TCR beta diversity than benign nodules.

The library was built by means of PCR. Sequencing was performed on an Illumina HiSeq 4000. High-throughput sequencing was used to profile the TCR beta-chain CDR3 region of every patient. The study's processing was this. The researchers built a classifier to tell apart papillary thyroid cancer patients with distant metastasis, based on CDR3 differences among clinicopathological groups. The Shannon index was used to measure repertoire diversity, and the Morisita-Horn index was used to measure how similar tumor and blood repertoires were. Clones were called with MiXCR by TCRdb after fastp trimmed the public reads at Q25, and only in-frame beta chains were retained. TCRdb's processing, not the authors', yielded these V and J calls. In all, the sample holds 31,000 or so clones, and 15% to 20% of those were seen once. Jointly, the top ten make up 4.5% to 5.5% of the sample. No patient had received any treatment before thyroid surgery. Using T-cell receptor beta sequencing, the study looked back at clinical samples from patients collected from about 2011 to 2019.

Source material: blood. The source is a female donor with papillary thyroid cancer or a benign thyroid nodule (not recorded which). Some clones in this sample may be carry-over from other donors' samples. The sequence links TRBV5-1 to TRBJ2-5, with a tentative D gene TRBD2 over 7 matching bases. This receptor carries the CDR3 CASSPALGGAETQYF. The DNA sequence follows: TGCGCCAGCAGCCCGGCTCTAGGGGGGGCAGAGACCCAGTACTTC.